Each of the 28 T cell receptor beta chains below was sequenced from the same sample in a study of T cell responses to AZD1222 COVID-19 vaccine (TCRdb year 2021). Libraries were made using the immunoSEQ multiplex PCR assay. TCRdb provides this immuneACCESS table in a form limited to in-frame rearrangements. Some clones are lacking; in checked studies, under half of them reflect an unresolved V gene, and why the rest are absent is not known. This sample gives some 110,000 clones in total; 90% of them show up just once. The top ten hold about 5.4% of the sample. What this sample's time point label stands for: baseline before first vaccination. This sample comprised peripheral blood, obtained on day 0 of AZD1222 vaccination. The receptor set was obtained from an adult in good health.

V and J are TRBV5-5 and TRBJ2-3, with D maybe TRBD2 (7 bases). Germline values: CDR1 SGHKS, CDR2 YYEKEE (reference sequence). Trimming removed 7 bases at V and 4 bases at J, with 16 bases between. This CDR3 has 14 residues. The CDR3: CASSRLAGADTQYF. Here the CDR3 DNA reads TGTGCCAGCTCACGACTAGCAGGGGCAGATACGCAGTATTTT. The entire variable domain, with the rest obtained from reference TRBV5-5 and TRBJ2-3, is as follows: DAGVTQSPTHLIKTRGQQVTLRCSPISGHKSVSWYQQVLGQGPQFIFQYYEKEERGRGNFPDRFSARQFPNYSSELNVNALLLGDSALYLCASSRLAGADTQYFGPGTRLTVL.

This clone was detected only once. The chain joins TRBV5-1 to TRBJ2-7; the D gene is possibly TRBD1 (6 bases). Trimming removed 0 bases at V and 3 bases at J, with 16 bases between. This CDR3 contains 16 residues. The germline gives CDR1 SGHRS, CDR2 YFSETQ. In nucleotides, the CDR3 is TGCGCCAGCAGCTTGGAACCTACCAGGGGTGGCTACGAGCAGTACTTC. This codes for CASSLEPTRGGYEQYF.

V is TRBV28 and J is TRBJ1-5; D gene unclear. Germline V gene sequence: CDR1 MDHEN, CDR2 SYDVKM. Deletions cut 4 bases from V and 4 bases from J, with 8 bases between. CDR3 size: 13 residues. This CDR3 reads CASSSARNQPQHF. Here the CDR3 DNA reads TGTGCCAGCAGTTCCGCGCGGAATCAGCCCCAGCATTTT.

The V and J genes are TRBV7-3 and TRBJ1-2, with a tentative D call TRBD1 (5 bases). This CDR3 is built from 13 residues. V was shortened by 0 bases and J by 8 bases, with 10 bases between the two germline ends. The germline gives CDR1 SGHTA, CDR2 FQGTGA. CDR3 nucleotide sequence: TGTGCCAGCAGCTTAACGGGGAAGGGGGGCTACACCTTC. It is translated as CASSLTGKGGYTF.

The chain links TRBV10-1 to TRBJ1-1; D unresolved. V lost 3 bases to trimming and J lost 7 bases, with 9 bases between them. The CDR3 runs 12 residues. CDR1 WNHNN and CDR2 SYGVQD come from the germline V gene (reference sequence). CDR3 amino acids: CASSETGNEAFF. As DNA, the CDR3 is TGCGCCAGCAGTGAAACCGGGAATGAAGCTTTCTTT.

The chain links TRBV19 to TRBJ1-4, with a possible D match to TRBD1 (5 bases). The CDR3 is 14 residues long. Per germline, CDR1 LNHDA and CDR2 SQIVND (reference sequence). Deletions cut 4 bases from V and 5 bases from J, with 11 bases between. The CDR3 protein is CASSTSDRNEKLFF. CDR3 coding DNA: TGTGCCAGTAGTACCTCTGACAGAAATGAAAAACTGTTTTTT.

The chain carries TRBV5-1 and TRBJ2-2; 7 nucleotides agree with TRBD2. V lost 2 bases to trimming and J lost 1 base; unmatched junction nucleotides: 5. The CDR3 is made up of 16 amino acids. Germline V gene sequence: CDR1 SGHRS, CDR2 YFSETQ. CDR3: CASSFIGRGNTGELFF. DNA for the CDR3: TGCGCCAGCAGCTTCATAGGGAGGGGGAACACCGGGGAGCTGTTTTTT. Together with reference TRBV5-1 and TRBJ2-2, the CDR3 gives the full variable domain: KAGVTQTPRYLIKTRGQQVTLSCSPISGHRSVSWYQQTPGQGLQFLFEYFSETQRNKGNFPGRFSGRQFSNSRSEMNVSTLELGDSALYLCASSFIGRGNTGELFFGEGSRLTVL.

This chain joins TRBV25-1 and TRBJ2-2; D might be TRBD1 (5 bases). Per the germline V gene, CDR1 is MGHDK and CDR2 is SYGVNS. Trimming cost V 6 bases and J 0 bases, with 11 bases left between them. This CDR3 comprises 15 residues. CDR3 sequence: CASSRAGTNTGELFF. The CDR3 coding sequence is TGTGCCAGCAGCCGGGCAGGGACGAACACCGGGGAGCTGTTTTTT. Using reference TRBV25-1 and TRBJ2-2 for the parts outside the CDR3, the full variable domain is EADIYQTPRYLVIGTGKKITLECSQTMGHDKMYWYQQDPGMELHLIHYSYGVNSTEKGDLSSESTVSRIRTEHFPLTLESARPSHTSQYLCASSRAGTNTGELFFGEGSRLTVL.

The count of this clone is one. The J gene is TRBJ2-7, the V gene TRBV7-9, with TRBD1 matching over 8 bases. The V gene's germline CDR1 is SEHNR and CDR2 FQNEAQ (reference sequence). The trim removed 4 bases at V and 0 bases at J, leaving 2 bases unmatched. CDR3 length: 14 residues. The CDR3 DNA sequence: TGTGCCAGCAGCTCCGGGACAGGCTCCTACGAGCAGTACTTC. Its translation: CASSSGTGSYEQYF.

The chain couples TRBV6-1 to TRBJ1-2; D unclear. The V gene lost 3 bases and the J gene lost 2 bases, with 10 bases spanning the gap. The CDR3 is 14 amino acids. CDR1 is MNHNS, CDR2 SASEGT, per germline. This CDR3 reads CASSERRQNYGYTF. CDR3 coding DNA: TGTGCCAGCAGTGAGAGGAGGCAAAACTATGGCTACACCTTC.

This rearrangement joins TRBV7-2 to TRBJ1-1, with unresolved D. CDR1 SGHTA and CDR2 FQGNSA come from the germline V gene. V was trimmed by 5 bases and J by 8 bases, leaving 12 bases between them. This CDR3 has 12 amino acids. The DNA for the CDR3 is TGTGCCAGCAGCCCGACGCGTATAGAAGCTTTCTTT. Translated, it gives CASSPTRIEAFF.

The rearrangement joins TRBV2 to TRBJ1-1, with D possibly TRBD1 on 5 matching bases. Trimming stripped 1 base from V and 5 bases from J, with 11 bases between. Germline CDR1 is SNHLY and CDR2 is FYNNEI. This CDR3 has 14 residues. The CDR3 sequence is CASSEEAGGTEAFF. The CDR3 DNA follows: TGTGCCAGCAGTGAAGAGGCTGGGGGAACTGAAGCTTTCTTT.

This chain's CDR3 is CASRAQHQTQYF. For the CDR3, the DNA is TGTGCCAGCCGTGCGCAGCATCAGACCCAGTACTTC. The rearrangement uses TRBV28 and TRBJ2-5; D remains unclear. The germline CDR1 and CDR2 sequences are MDHEN and SYDVKM. The CDR3 has 12 residues. V was pared by 8 bases and J by 6 bases, with 13 bases between.

The chain is built from TRBV5-4 and TRBJ2-7; D could derive from TRBD1 or TRBD2 (6 bases each). The CDR3 runs 14 residues. The ends were cut back, 3 bases at V and 3 bases at J, with 13 bases in the middle. Germline V gene sequence: CDR1 SGHNT, CDR2 YYREEE (reference sequence). The CDR3 loop reads CASSSPGGRYEQYF. Here the CDR3 DNA reads TGTGCCAGCAGCTCCCCCGGGGGCCGCTACGAGCAGTACTTC.

The chain uses TRBV19 and TRBJ2-7; 7 bases agree with TRBD1. CDR1 and CDR2 (germline): LNHDA, SQIVND (reference sequence). Trimming removed 6 bases from V and 5 bases from J; junction bases left unmatched: 13. This CDR3 contains 15 residues. The CDR3 loop reads CASSLHLRGLDEQYF. CDR3 DNA: TGTGCCAGTAGCTTACACCTTAGGGGGCTCGACGAGCAGTACTTC.

In the case of this clone: Other nucleotide sequences from this sample produce the same CDR3. The gene calls are TRBV3-1 (or the pseudogene TRBV3-2) and TRBJ1-1; 7 bases are shared with TRBD1. Germline trimming cut 4 bases from V and 1 base from J; bases unmatched to any gene: 6. The CDR3 extends over 15 amino acids. CDR1 is LGHDT, CDR2 YNNKEL, per germline (reference sequence). CDR3 loop: CASSPWDRKNTEAFF. CDR3 sequence (DNA): TGTGCCAGCAGCCCCTGGGACAGAAAGAACACTGAAGCTTTCTTT.

The chain uses TRBV5-4 and TRBJ2-5, with 8 bases lining up with TRBD2. The ends lost 1 base at V and 1 base at J; junction bases unmatched: 3. This CDR3 region has 15 residues. Germline V gene lookup returns CDR1 SGHNT and CDR2 YYREEE (reference sequence). Here the CDR3 DNA reads TGTGCCAGCAGCTTGCGGCTAGCGGGCCAAGAGACCCAGTACTTC. It yields the protein CASSLRLAGQETQYF.

The genes are TRBV19 and TRBJ1-2; 10 bases align to TRBD1. This CDR3 is built from 14 residues. The V gene's germline CDR1 is LNHDA and CDR2 SQIVND (reference sequence). The ends lost 6 bases at V and 4 bases at J; junction bases unmatched: 5. The CDR3 DNA is TGTGCCAGTAGACCGGGACAGGGGCCCTATGGCTACACCTTC. It is translated as CASRPGQGPYGYTF. The whole variable domain, remainder taken from reference TRBV19 and TRBJ1-2, is DGGITQSPKYLFRKEGQNVTLSCEQNLNHDAMYWYRQDPGQGLRLIYYSQIVNDFQKGDIAEGYSVSREKKESFPLTVTSAQKNPTAFYLCASRPGQGPYGYTFGSGTRLTVV.

With respect to this clone: This CDR3 is also generated by other DNA sequences in the sample. The chain recombines TRBV6-5 with TRBJ1-4, with D hard to call. CDR3 length equals 14 residues. The germline CDR1 and CDR2 sequences are MNHEY and SVGAGI. Trimming cost V 2 bases and J 0 bases, with 4 bases left between them. The CDR3 nucleotides are TGTGCCAGCAGTTACGAGTCAACTAATGAAAAACTGTTTTTT. This codes for CASSYESTNEKLFF.

Only one count was recorded for this clone. The V gene is TRBV9, the J gene TRBJ2-2; D gene unclear. The CDR3 sequence is 15 residues long. V lost 0 bases and J 4 bases, leaving 10 bases between the germline ends. Germline V gene sequence: CDR1 SGDLS, CDR2 YYNGEE. CDR3 nucleotides: TGTGCCAGCAGCGTAGGCTCCGCGATCACCGGGGAGCTGTTTTTT. Protein: CASSVGSAITGELFF.

V and J are TRBV6-5 and TRBJ1-1; no clear D gene. The germline V and J ends were trimmed by 5 bases and 2 bases, with 12 bases remaining between them. Germline V gene data show CDR1 as MNHEY and CDR2 as SVGAGI. There are 14 residues in the CDR3. The CDR3, as DNA: TGTGCCAGCAGTCAACCGTCACTAAACACTGAAGCTTTCTTT. This sequence encodes CASSQPSLNTEAFF.

The rearrangement links TRBV5-8 to TRBJ1-5; D gene unclear. The CDR3 contains 17 residues. The germline V and J ends were trimmed by 4 bases and 1 base, with 18 bases remaining between them. The germline V gene encodes CDR1 SGHTS and CDR2 YDEGEE. The CDR3 reads CASSPRFIGYSNQPQHF. CDR3 DNA: TGTGCCAGCAGCCCGAGGTTTATAGGGTACAGCAATCAGCCCCAGCATTTT.

The chain joins TRBV3-1 (or the pseudogene TRBV3-2) to TRBJ1-1; 7 bases match TRBD1. Germline CDR1 is LGHDT and CDR2 is YNNKEL (reference sequence). This CDR3 has 12 amino acids. The junction had 2 bases not matched to a gene; V was cut back by 8 bases and J by 2 bases. DNA for the CDR3: TGTGCCAGCGGGACAGCAAACACTGAAGCTTTCTTT. Amino acids: CASGTANTEAFF.

This sequence joins TRBV19 and TRBJ2-5; the D call may be TRBD1 or TRBD2 (7 bases each). This CDR3 has 13 amino acids. CDR1 and CDR2 (germline): LNHDA, SQIVND (reference sequence). Trimming took off 6 bases at V and 5 bases at J, with 13 bases between the two ends. The CDR3 sequence: CASSSGGVETQYF. The CDR3 region has the DNA TGTGCCAGTAGCTCAGGGGGGGTTGAGACCCAGTACTTC.

The chain recombines TRBV29-1 with TRBJ1-5; TRBD1 is a possible D gene (5 bases). Germline CDR1 and CDR2: SQVTM and ANQGSEA. V lost 7 bases, J lost 1 base, and 14 bases lay in between. The CDR3 is made up of 14 amino acids. The CDR3 here is CSAGDHGSNQPQHF. CDR3 bases: TGCAGCGCGGGGGACCACGGCAGCAATCAGCCCCAGCATTTT.

The chain combines TRBV7-9 with TRBJ1-1; unclear D gene. The V gene's germline CDR1 is SEHNR and CDR2 FQNEAQ (reference sequence). Trimming removed 1 base from V and 7 bases from J, with 4 bases in between. This CDR3 has 11 residues. This chain's CDR3 is CASSLGREAFF. The CDR3 DNA reads as TGTGCCAGCAGCTTAGGTCGTGAAGCTTTCTTT.

The chain recombines TRBV4-2 with TRBJ2-2, with 7 nucleotides matching TRBD1. V gave up 3 bases and J gave up 4 bases; unmatched junction bases: 5. The germline CDR1 and CDR2 sequences are LGHNA and YNFKEQ. The CDR3 contains 15 residues. This CDR3 is CASSQIGDSTGELFF. CDR3 nucleotide sequence: TGTGCCAGCAGCCAGATCGGGGACAGCACCGGGGAGCTGTTTTTT.

The genes are TRBV27 and TRBJ1-5; TRBD1 might be the D (6 bases). This CDR3 region has 15 residues. The ends were cut back, 6 bases at V and 1 base at J, with 13 bases in the middle. Germline V lookup: CDR1 MNHEY, CDR2 SMNVEV (reference sequence). CDR3 bases: TGTGCCAGCAGGGCGGGGGCGATGAGCAATCAGCCCCAGCATTTT. Amino acids: CASRAGAMSNQPQHF.